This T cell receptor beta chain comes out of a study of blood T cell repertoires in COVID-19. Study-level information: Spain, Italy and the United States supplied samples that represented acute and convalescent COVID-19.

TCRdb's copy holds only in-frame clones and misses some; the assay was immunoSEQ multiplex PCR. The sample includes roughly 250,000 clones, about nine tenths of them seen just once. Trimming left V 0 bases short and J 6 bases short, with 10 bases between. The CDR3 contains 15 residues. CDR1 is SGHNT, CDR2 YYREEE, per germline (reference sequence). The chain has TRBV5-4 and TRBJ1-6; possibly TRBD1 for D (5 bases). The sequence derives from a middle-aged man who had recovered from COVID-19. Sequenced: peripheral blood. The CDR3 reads CASSLAQGGNSPLHF. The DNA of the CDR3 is TGTGCCAGCAGCTTGGCCCAGGGTGGTAATTCACCCCTCCACTTT.